This T cell receptor (beta chain) is from a study of shared clonotypes between healthy human individuals. Overall study findings and caveats: Larger estimated richness was generally recorded for naive subsets relative to memory subsets.

Naive CD8 cells were CD45RO-negative, positively selected for CCR7, excluding terminally differentiated effector memory CD45RA+ cells. Sequenced by immunoSEQ multiplex PCR; TCRdb stores in-frame clones only, minus some. The table includes about 800,000 clones, roughly 96% detected once. Germline V CDR1 and CDR2: SGHRS, YFSETQ. Trimming pared 0 bases from V and 4 bases from J, leaving 5 bases between. The CDR3 runs to 13 residues. Comments on this clone: Its antigen is undetermined.

The sequenced material came from naive CD8+ T cells sorted from blood. This TCR was sampled from a young man in good health. The J gene is TRBJ1-5, the V gene TRBV5-1; unclear D gene. The CDR3 spells CASSLAPNQPQHF. As DNA, the CDR3 is TGCGCCAGCAGCTTGGCCCCTAATCAGCCCCAGCATTTT.